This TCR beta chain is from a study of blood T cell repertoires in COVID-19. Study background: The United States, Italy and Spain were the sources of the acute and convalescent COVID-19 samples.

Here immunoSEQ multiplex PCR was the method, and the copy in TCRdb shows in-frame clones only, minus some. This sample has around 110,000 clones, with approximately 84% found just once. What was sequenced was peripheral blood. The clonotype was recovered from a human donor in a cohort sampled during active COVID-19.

The CDR3 spells CASKMVSAGLYGYTF. CDR3 bases: TGTGCCAGCAAAATGGTCTCGGCAGGGCTCTATGGCTACACCTTC. This chain connects TRBV6-5 to TRBJ1-2; tentatively, D is TRBD1 (5 bases). CDR1 and CDR2 from the germline V gene are MNHEY and SVGAGI. The V end lost 7 bases, the J end lost 4 bases, and 19 bases lay between the germline ends. CDR3 length equals 15 residues.